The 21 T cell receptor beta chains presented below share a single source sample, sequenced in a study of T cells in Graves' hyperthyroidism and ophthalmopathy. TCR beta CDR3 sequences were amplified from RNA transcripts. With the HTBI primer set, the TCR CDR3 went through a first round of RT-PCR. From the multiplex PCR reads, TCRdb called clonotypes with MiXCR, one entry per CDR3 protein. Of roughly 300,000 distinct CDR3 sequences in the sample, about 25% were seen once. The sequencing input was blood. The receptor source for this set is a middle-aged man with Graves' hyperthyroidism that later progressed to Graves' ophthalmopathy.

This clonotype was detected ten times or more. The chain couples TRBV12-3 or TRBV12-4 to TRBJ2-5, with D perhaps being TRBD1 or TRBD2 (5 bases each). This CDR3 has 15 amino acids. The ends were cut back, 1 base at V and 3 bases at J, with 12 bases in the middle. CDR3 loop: CASSLGRDGKETQYF. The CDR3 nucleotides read TGTGCCAGCAGTTTAGGTCGGGACGGTAAAGAGACCCAGTACTTC.

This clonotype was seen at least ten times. Written as DNA, the CDR3 is TGTGCCAGTAACCCCCAGATGACCAATCAGCCCCAGCATTTT. Translated: CASNPQMTNQPQHF. This chain connects TRBV19 to TRBJ1-5, with D unresolved. V lost 7 bases to trimming and J lost 3 bases, with 13 bases between them. Germline V gene data show CDR1 as LNHDA and CDR2 as SQIVND (reference sequence). The CDR3 is 14 amino acids.

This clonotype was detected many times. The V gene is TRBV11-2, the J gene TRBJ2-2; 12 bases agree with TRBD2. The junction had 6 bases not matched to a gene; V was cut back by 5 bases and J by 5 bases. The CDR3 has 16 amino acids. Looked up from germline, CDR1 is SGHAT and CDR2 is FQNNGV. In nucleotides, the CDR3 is TGTGCCAGCAGCCGCCGACTAGCGGGAGAGACCGGGGAGCTGTTTTTT. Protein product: CASSRRLAGETGELFF.

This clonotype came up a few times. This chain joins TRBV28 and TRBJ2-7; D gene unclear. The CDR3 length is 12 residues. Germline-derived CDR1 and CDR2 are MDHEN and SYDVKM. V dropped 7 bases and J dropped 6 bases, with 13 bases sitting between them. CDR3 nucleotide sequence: TGTGCCAGCACCTGGACCGGGTTCGAGCAGTACTTC. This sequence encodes CASTWTGFEQYF.

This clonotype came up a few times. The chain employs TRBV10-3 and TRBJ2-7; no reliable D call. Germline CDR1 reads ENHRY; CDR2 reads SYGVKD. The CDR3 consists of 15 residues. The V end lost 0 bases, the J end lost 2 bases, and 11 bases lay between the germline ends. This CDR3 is CAISESQTLTYEQYF. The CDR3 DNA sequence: TGTGCCATCAGTGAGTCGCAGACGCTTACCTACGAGCAGTACTTC.

The CDR3 spells CASSNSMNTEAFF. In nucleotides, the CDR3 is TGTGCCAGCAGCAACAGCATGAACACTGAAGCTTTCTTT. The chain employs TRBV12-3 or TRBV12-4 and TRBJ1-1; D call uncertain. With 6 bases removed from V and 0 bases from J, the gap between germline ends came to 8 bases. The CDR3 is 13 residues long.

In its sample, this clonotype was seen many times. This chain's CDR3 is CASSPPGHSYEQYF. CDR3 nucleotide sequence: TGTGCCAGCTCACCACCTGGGCACAGCTACGAGCAGTACTTC. The chain joins TRBV18 to TRBJ2-7; D is undetermined. With 0 bases removed from V and 3 bases from J, the gap between germline ends came to 9 bases. The CDR3 loop spans 14 amino acids. Per the germline V gene, CDR1 is KGHSH and CDR2 is LQKENI.

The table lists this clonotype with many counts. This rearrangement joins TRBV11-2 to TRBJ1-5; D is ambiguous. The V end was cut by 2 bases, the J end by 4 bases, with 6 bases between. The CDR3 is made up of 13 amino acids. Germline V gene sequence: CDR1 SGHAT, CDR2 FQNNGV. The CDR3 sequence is CASSLSFNQPQHF. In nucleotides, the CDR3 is TGTGCCAGCAGCTTAAGCTTTAATCAGCCCCAGCATTTT.

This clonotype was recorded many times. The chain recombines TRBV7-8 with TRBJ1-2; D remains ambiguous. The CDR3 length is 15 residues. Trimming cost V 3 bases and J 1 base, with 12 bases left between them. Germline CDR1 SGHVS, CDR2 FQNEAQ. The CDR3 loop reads CASSLTGNNNYGYTF. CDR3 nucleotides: TGTGCCAGCAGCTTGACGGGGAATAATAACTATGGCTACACCTTC.

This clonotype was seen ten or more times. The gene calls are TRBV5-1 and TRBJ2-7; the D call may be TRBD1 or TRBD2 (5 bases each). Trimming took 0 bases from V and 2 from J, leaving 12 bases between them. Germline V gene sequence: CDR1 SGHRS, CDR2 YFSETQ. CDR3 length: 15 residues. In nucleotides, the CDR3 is TGCGCCAGCAGCTTGGCCCAGGGAGCCACCTACGAGCAGTACTTC. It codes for CASSLAQGATYEQYF.

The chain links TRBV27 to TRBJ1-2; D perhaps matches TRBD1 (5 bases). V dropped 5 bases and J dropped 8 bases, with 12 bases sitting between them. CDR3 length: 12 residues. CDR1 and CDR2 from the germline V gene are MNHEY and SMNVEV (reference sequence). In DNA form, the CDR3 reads TGTGCCAGCAGTAACCCAGGGAGCGGCTACACCTTC. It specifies CASSNPGSGYTF.

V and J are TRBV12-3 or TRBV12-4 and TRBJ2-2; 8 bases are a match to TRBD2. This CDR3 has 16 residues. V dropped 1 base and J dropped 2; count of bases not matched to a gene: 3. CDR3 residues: CASSLDSGANTGELFF. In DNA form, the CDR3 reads TGTGCCAGCAGTTTAGATAGCGGGGCTAACACCGGGGAGCTGTTTTTT.

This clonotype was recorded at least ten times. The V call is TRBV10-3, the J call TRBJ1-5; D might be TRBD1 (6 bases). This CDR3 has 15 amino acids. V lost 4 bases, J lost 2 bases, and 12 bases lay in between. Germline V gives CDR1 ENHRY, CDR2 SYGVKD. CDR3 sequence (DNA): TGTGCCATCAGTGCACAGGGCTGGGGCAATCAGCCCCAGCATTTT. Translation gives CAISAQGWGNQPQHF.

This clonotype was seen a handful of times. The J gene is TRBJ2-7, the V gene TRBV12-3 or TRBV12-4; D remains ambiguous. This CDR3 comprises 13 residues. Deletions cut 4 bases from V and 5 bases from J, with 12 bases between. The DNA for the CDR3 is TGTGCCAGCAGTTACTACCAACCCAACGAGCAGTACTTC. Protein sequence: CASSYYQPNEQYF.

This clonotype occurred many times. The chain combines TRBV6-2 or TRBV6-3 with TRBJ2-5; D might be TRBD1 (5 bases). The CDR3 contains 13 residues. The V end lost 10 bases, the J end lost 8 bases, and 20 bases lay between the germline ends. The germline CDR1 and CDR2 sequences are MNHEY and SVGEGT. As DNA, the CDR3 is TGTGCCACCCAGGGTAACTCCCAAGTAACCCAGTACTTC. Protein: CATQGNSQVTQYF.

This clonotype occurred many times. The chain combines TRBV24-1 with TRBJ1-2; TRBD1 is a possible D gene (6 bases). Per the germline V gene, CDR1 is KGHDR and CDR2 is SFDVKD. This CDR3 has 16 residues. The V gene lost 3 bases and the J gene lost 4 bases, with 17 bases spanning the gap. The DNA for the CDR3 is TGTGCCACCAGTGATGGAACTCAGGGGTTCCGCTATGGCTACACCTTC. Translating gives CATSDGTQGFRYGYTF.

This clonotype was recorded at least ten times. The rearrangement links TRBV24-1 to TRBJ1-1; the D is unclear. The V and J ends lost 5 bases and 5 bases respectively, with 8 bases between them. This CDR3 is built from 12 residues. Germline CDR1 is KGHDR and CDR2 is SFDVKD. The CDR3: CATSVRYTEAFF. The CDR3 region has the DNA TGTGCCACCAGTGTTCGGTATACTGAAGCTTTCTTT.

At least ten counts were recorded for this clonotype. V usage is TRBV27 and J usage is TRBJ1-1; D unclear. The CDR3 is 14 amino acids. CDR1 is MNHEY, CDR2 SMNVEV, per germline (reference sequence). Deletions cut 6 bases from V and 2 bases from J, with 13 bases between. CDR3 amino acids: CASRDPYPNTEAFF. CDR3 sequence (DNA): TGTGCCAGCAGGGACCCATACCCTAACACTGAAGCTTTCTTT.

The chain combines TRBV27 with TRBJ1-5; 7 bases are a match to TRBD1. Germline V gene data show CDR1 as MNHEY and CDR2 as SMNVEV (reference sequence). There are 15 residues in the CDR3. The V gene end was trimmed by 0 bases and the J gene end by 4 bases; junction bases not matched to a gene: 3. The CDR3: CASSLSGRGNQPQHF. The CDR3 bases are TGTGCCAGCAGTTTATCTGGCAGGGGGAATCAGCCCCAGCATTTT.

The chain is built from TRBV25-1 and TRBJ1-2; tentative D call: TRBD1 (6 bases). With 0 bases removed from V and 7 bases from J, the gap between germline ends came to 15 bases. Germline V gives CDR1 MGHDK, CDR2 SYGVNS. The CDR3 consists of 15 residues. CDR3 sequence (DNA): TGTGCCAGCAGTGAATACCCGGCAAGGGGGAGTGGCTACACCTTC. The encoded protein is CASSEYPARGSGYTF.

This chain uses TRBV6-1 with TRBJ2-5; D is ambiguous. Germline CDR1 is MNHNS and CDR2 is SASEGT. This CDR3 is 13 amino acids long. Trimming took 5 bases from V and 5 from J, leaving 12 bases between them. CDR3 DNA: TGTGCCAGCAGTCCCGGGCCTGGCGAGACCCAGTACTTC. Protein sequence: CASSPGPGETQYF.